This TCR beta chain stems from a study of T-cell memory formation after mild COVID-19. General study points: Memory cells collected pre-infection included some clones that later responded, suggesting cross-reactive memory joined. A second wave of clones peaked on day 37, and their SARS-CoV-2 specificity went unconfirmed.

In this sample, this clonotype turned up a few times. What it binds is unknown. TCRdb re-called the 5' RACE reads with MiXCR, one entry per CDR3 protein. Of more than 250,000 distinct CDR3 sequences listed, 15% to 20% are singletons. The V gene lost 6 bases and the J gene lost 5 bases, with 13 bases spanning the gap. The CDR3 spans 13 residues. This chain uses TRBV12-3 or TRBV12-4 with TRBJ2-5; D remains unclear. The origin of this receptor is a man between 18 and 29 years old who had mild COVID-19 (a few samples of this study predate the infection). Cell type and time point are not known. Input material: PBMCs or a T cell subset sorted from them (not recorded which). CDR3 residues: CASSPHRLETQYF. CDR3 sequence (DNA): TGTGCCAGCAGCCCCCATAGATTGGAGACCCAGTACTTC.